This is a list of T cell receptor beta chains from one sample in a study of blood T cell repertoires in COVID-19. Using immunoSEQ multiplex PCR, the repertoire was profiled, and TCRdb retains in-frame clones only, with some absent. The sample yields tens of thousands of clones, roughly 84% seen once. The sample comprised peripheral blood. These TCRs come from a man between 65 and 85 years old with acute or convalescent COVID-19. The conserved cysteine and the conserved F or W are not part of the CDR3 here. The D gene is left open where the match is weak.

v_call: TRBV6-5
d_call: -
j_call: TRBJ2-7
cdr3_aa: ASSKGVEQY

v_call: TRBV7-7
d_call: -
j_call: TRBJ2-5
cdr3_aa: ASSQGLPQTQY

v_call: TRBV2
d_call: TRBD1
j_call: TRBJ1-1
cdr3_aa: ASTPGQGAKGNTEAF

v_call: TRBV10-3
d_call: TRBD2
j_call: TRBJ2-3
cdr3_aa: AIKRLAGGSTDTQY

v_call: TRBV12-3/TRBV12-4
d_call: -
j_call: TRBJ2-7
cdr3_aa: ASSLITGNEQY

v_call: TRBV6-5
d_call: TRBD1
j_call: TRBJ1-5
cdr3_aa: ASSTRQGVNQPQH

v_call: TRBV12-5
d_call: TRBD1
j_call: TRBJ2-7
cdr3_aa: ASGPGTGSASEQY

v_call: TRBV18
d_call: TRBD2
j_call: TRBJ2-1
cdr3_aa: ASSPRAGGHGYEQF

v_call: TRBV5-4
d_call: -
j_call: TRBJ1-4
cdr3_aa: ASSFGQLNEKLF

v_call: TRBV6-1
d_call: -
j_call: TRBJ1-1
cdr3_aa: ASSDVGVNTEAF

v_call: TRBV9
d_call: -
j_call: TRBJ2-1
cdr3_aa: ASSAAGAHLNEQF

v_call: TRBV5-5
d_call: -
j_call: TRBJ1-2
cdr3_aa: ASSLDPGGGGYT

v_call: TRBV5-4
d_call: TRBD1
j_call: TRBJ2-5
cdr3_aa: ASSAGQVSETQY

v_call: TRBV3-1/TRBV3-2
d_call: -
j_call: TRBJ2-3
cdr3_aa: ASSLLDRDTQY

v_call: TRBV2
d_call: -
j_call: TRBJ1-3
cdr3_aa: ASGRTLRNTIY

v_call: TRBV6-5
d_call: -
j_call: TRBJ2-1
cdr3_aa: ASSYSYPSNEQF

v_call: TRBV6-5
d_call: TRBD1
j_call: TRBJ2-1
cdr3_aa: ASRQGYNEQF

v_call: TRBV5-1
d_call: -
j_call: TRBJ2-2
cdr3_aa: ASSLDRSNTGELF

v_call: TRBV4-1
d_call: TRBD1
j_call: TRBJ1-5
cdr3_aa: ASSQDLAGQAAYSNQPQH

v_call: TRBV7-9
d_call: -
j_call: TRBJ1-4
cdr3_aa: ASSLGGESEKLF

v_call: TRBV30
d_call: -
j_call: TRBJ1-3
cdr3_aa: AWSVRRSSGNTIY

v_call: TRBV7-2
d_call: -
j_call: TRBJ1-2
cdr3_aa: ASSSGGVGGYT

v_call: TRBV30
d_call: -
j_call: TRBJ1-2
cdr3_aa: AWSVLDGYT

v_call: TRBV2
d_call: -
j_call: TRBJ1-2
cdr3_aa: ASSVVRSADYGYT

v_call: TRBV4-3
d_call: TRBD1
j_call: TRBJ1-4
cdr3_aa: ASSQDPVGAGGRTNEKLF

v_call: TRBV12-3/TRBV12-4
d_call: -
j_call: TRBJ1-6
cdr3_aa: ASTLGGNSPLH

v_call: TRBV9
d_call: TRBD2
j_call: TRBJ2-1
cdr3_aa: ASSVGLAGVTSYNEQF

v_call: TRBV5-5
d_call: -
j_call: TRBJ1-4
cdr3_aa: ASSSSSTGSEKLF

v_call: TRBV28
d_call: TRBD2
j_call: TRBJ2-5
cdr3_aa: ASTPGLARETQY

v_call: TRBV5-4
d_call: -
j_call: TRBJ2-7
cdr3_aa: ASSSTRSYEQY

v_call: TRBV19
d_call: TRBD1
j_call: TRBJ1-5
cdr3_aa: ASSIGTGENQPQH

v_call: TRBV10-3
d_call: -
j_call: TRBJ1-1
cdr3_aa: AISDTGRKNTEAF

v_call: TRBV14
d_call: -
j_call: TRBJ2-5
cdr3_aa: ASSHFRIQETQY

v_call: TRBV19
d_call: TRBD1
j_call: TRBJ2-1
cdr3_aa: ASSIEGQGIYEQF

v_call: TRBV19
d_call: -
j_call: TRBJ1-5
cdr3_aa: ASEDSINQPQH

v_call: TRBV9
d_call: TRBD2
j_call: TRBJ2-7
cdr3_aa: ASSPGTSGYEQY

v_call: TRBV3-1/TRBV3-2
d_call: TRBD2
j_call: TRBJ2-1
cdr3_aa: ASSQLASGSLDEQF

v_call: TRBV19
d_call: TRBD1
j_call: TRBJ1-1
cdr3_aa: ASSSTGDTEAF

v_call: TRBV5-1
d_call: TRBD1
j_call: TRBJ1-5
cdr3_aa: ASSAGTGDQPQH

v_call: TRBV7-9
d_call: -
j_call: TRBJ1-2
cdr3_aa: ASSDPTGPYNYGYT

v_call: TRBV24-1
d_call: -
j_call: TRBJ2-2
cdr3_aa: ATSDFGGKQNTGELF

v_call: TRBV29-1
d_call: -
j_call: TRBJ1-4
cdr3_aa: SVEEGQGLSGKLF

v_call: TRBV7-2
d_call: -
j_call: TRBJ2-2
cdr3_aa: ASSFGGVNTGELF

v_call: TRBV10-3
d_call: TRBD2
j_call: TRBJ2-2
cdr3_aa: ATRGRGDTGELF

v_call: TRBV11-3
d_call: -
j_call: TRBJ2-7
cdr3_aa: ASSLAAVGSSYEQY

v_call: TRBV11-1
d_call: -
j_call: TRBJ2-3
cdr3_aa: ASSLALPGSTDTQY

v_call: TRBV7-8
d_call: TRBD1
j_call: TRBJ2-1
cdr3_aa: ASSLVGTVNEQF